This T cell receptor (beta chain) was obtained from a study of blood T cell repertoires in COVID-19. Germline V lookup: CDR1 MNHNS, CDR2 SASEGT. Trimming removed 2 bases from V and 3 bases from J, with 14 bases in between. The CDR3 totals 16 residues. This clone appeared once. Which cohort a participant joined came from the clinical history participants gave. TCRdb keeps only in-frame clones here, not all; method: immunoSEQ multiplex PCR. Of a few hundred thousand clones in the sample, approximately 92% are singletons; the top ten hold more than 0.8%. The sample taken for sequencing was PBMCs or T cells enriched from blood (not recorded which). The sequence was obtained from a man in his late teens or twenties who had recovered from COVID-19. The chain carries TRBV6-1 and TRBJ1-5; D unresolved. The CDR3: CASSEIGRGYNQPQHF. CDR3 nucleotides: TGTGCCAGCAGTGAAATAGGCAGAGGGTACAATCAGCCCCAGCATTTT.